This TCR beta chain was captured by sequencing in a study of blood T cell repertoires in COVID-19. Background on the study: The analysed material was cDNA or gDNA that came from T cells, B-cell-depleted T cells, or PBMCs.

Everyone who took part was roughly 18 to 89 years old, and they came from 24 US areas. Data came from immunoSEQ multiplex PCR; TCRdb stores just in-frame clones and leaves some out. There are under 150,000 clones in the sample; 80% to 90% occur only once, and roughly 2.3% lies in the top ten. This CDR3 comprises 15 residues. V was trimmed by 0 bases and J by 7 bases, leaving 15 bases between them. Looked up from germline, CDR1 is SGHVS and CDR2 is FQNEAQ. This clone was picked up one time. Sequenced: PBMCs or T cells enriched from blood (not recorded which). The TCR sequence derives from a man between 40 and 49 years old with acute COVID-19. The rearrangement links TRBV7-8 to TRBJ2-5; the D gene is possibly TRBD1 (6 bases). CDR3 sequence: CASSLALGGPGTQYF. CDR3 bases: TGTGCCAGCAGCTTAGCGCTAGGGGGTCCGGGGACCCAGTACTTC.